This TCR beta chain is from a study of blood T cell repertoires in COVID-19. Generated by immunoSEQ multiplex PCR, the TCRdb table keeps only in-frame clones and is missing some. This table has roughly 450,000 clones, about nine tenths appearing once. Participants' reported clinical history set cohort assignment. Donors in Cohort 3 counted as recovered after two negative PCRs, clearance, or symptom resolution. Germline CDR1 SGHVS, CDR2 FQNEAQ. The CDR3 has 17 residues. Trimming took 3 bases from V and 3 from J; bases not matched to a gene: 6. The sequencing sample was made of PBMCs or T cells enriched from blood (not recorded which). The chain recombines TRBV7-8 with TRBJ2-3; 13 bases align to TRBD2. This clonotype was sampled from a man aged 18 to 29 who had recovered from COVID-19. The CDR3 loop reads CASSLPGLAGKTDTQYF. As DNA, the CDR3 is TGTGCCAGCAGCTTGCCGGGACTAGCGGGAAAGACAGATACGCAGTATTTT.